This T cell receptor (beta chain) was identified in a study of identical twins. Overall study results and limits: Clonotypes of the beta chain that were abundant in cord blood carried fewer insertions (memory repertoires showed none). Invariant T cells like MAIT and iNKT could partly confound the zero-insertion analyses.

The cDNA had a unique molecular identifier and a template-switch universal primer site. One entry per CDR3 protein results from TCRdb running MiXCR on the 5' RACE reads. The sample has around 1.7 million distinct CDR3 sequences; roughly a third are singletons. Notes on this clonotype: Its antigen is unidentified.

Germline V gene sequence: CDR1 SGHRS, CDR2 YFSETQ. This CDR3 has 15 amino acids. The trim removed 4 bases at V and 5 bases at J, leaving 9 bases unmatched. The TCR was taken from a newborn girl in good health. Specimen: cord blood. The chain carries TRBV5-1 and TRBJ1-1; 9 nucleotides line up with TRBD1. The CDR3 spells CASSLSTGGRTEAFF. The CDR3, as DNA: TGCGCCAGCAGCCTTTCGACAGGGGGAAGGACTGAAGCTTTCTTT.